The T cell receptor (beta chain) under discussion was sequenced for a study of T-cell memory formation after mild COVID-19 (TCRdb year 2021). About the investigation overall: TCR sequence clusters from the two donors were largely donor specific. Two young, previously healthy adult volunteers made up the cohort, one male and one female. T-cell clones expanding and contracting after mild COVID-19 in two donors were tracked by longitudinal TCRalpha and TCRbeta repertoire sequencing.

Points the paper makes about the study in general: Only a couple of mild cases were covered in the study, and larger cohorts including severe cases with pre-infection samples were considered necessary. The detection of some responding clones in pre-infection memory suggests that pre-existing cross-reactive memory T cells joined the SARS-CoV-2 response. Contracting CD4+ clones turned up mainly in the CM and EM memory subsets, whereas EMRA was where CD8+ clones were enriched. Balanced CD4/CD8 phenotypes were observed for clones contracting from day 15 to 85, whereas a bias towards CD4+ was observed for a second wave of clones expanding from day 15 to 37. SARS-CoV-2 specificity of the second-wave clones peaking on day 37 was not confirmed.

Worth noting for this clonotype: Its binding antigen is unknown. Base qualities are not at hand, and no much larger clone is one base apart.

PBMCs were isolated by Ficoll-Paque density gradient centrifugation. Reads for this sample came from an Illumina NovaSeq 6000. Using 5'RACE with constant-segment primers, TCRalpha and TCRbeta cDNA libraries were constructed, with sample barcodes and unique molecular identifiers added in the process. Trizol reagent was used to extract RNA from every sample. Libraries were amplified in two PCR steps, with a second sample barcode and Illumina TruSeq adapters added in the second step. Libraries were sequenced on an Illumina NovaSeq with 2 x 150 bp paired-end reads. The paper's processing steps were these. The reads were demultiplexed and collapsed into UMI-guided consensus sequences using migec v1.2.7. Using mixcr v2.1.11, UMI consensuses were aligned to TRA and TRB V and J templates and then assembled into clonotypes. Expanded or contracted clonotypes were those called significant by both edgeR and NoisET, with noise models trained on biological replicates. For edgeR calls, the thresholds were a false discovery rate-adjusted p below 0.01 and a log2 fold-change of 1. As an exploratory analysis of dynamics, PCA with hierarchical clustering was applied to max-normalized trajectories of the 1000 most abundant clonotypes. Separately sequenced CD4+ and CD8+ repertoires were used to assign the CD4 or CD8 phenotype of responding clones. TCRdb trimmed public reads at Q25 via fastp, called clones via MiXCR and kept in-frame beta chains. Each CDR3 protein gets just one entry, which takes the most common genes and DNA from the rows behind it. Clone size and V and J calls follow TCRdb, not the original study. The sample includes 550,000 to 600,000 distinct CDR3 sequences, with roughly a sixth observed a single time. The ten top clones hold around 8.1% of the sample.

The germline V gene (reference sequence) sets CDR1 to DFQATT and CDR2 to SNEGSKA. The CDR3 runs 16 residues from the cysteine to the phenylalanine. Only the CDR3 part of the read is kept: 48 bases, read in frame from the first base. Relative to germline, V is 6 bases shorter and J is 3 bases shorter, with 22 bases between their ends. The chain is encoded by TRBV20-1 joined to TRBJ2-3; TRBD2 is possibly the D segment (7 matching bases). Specimen: PBMCs or a T cell subset sorted from them (not recorded which). The clonotype originates from an adult woman who had mild COVID-19 (a few samples of this study predate the infection). The sample titles of this study are shuffled in the database, so cell type and time point are left out; the donor was told from shared clones. The CDR3 corresponds to CSARARGRAGTDTQYF. The DNA sequence reads TGCAGTGCCCGCGCAAGGGGGAGGGCCGGTACAGATACGCAGTATTTT.